The text below deals with one TCR beta chain. V lost 6 bases and J 7 bases, leaving 10 bases between the germline ends. The CDR3 is made up of 12 amino acids. The data belong to a study of blood T cell repertoires in COVID-19. For the study at large: Material from acute and convalescent COVID-19 was sourced from the United States, Italy and Spain.

The method was immunoSEQ multiplex PCR; TCRdb's version includes in-frame clones alone and lacks a portion of them. In the table there are around 40,000 clones, 79% of which are singletons. This chain links TRBV12-3 or TRBV12-4 with TRBJ2-1; no firm D call. The TCR sequence derives from a man in his 70s with acute or convalescent COVID-19. The sample comprised peripheral blood. The CDR3 coding sequence is TGTGCCAGCAGCCTAGGTGGAAATGAGCAGTTCTTC. Translated: CASSLGGNEQFF.